This T cell receptor (beta chain) was found in a study of cytomegalovirus exposure and HLA in healthy donors. Overall study context: In a later analysis, the 120 or so validation repertoires were reported to have used the same platform as the roughly 670 first-cohort repertoires. Study-wide results and limits: Listed as cytomegalovirus-associated were 150 or so TCR beta chains.

Repertoires were generated with immunoSEQ multiplex PCR, while TCRdb's copy carries only in-frame clones and drops some. This sample has 180,000 or so clones; 86% occur once, and the top ten carry 7.2%. This CDR3 region has 14 residues. From germline, CDR1 is SGHNT and CDR2 YYREEE (reference sequence). Between the trimmed V and J ends, which lost 4 bases and 5 bases, there was a span of 15 bases. Notes on this clone: Its antigen is undetermined.

The chain has TRBV5-4 and TRBJ2-5, with D hard to call. The TCR was taken from a young man in good health and CMV-seropositive. The sequencing input was PBMCs. CDR3 sequence: CASSPDEAVETQYF. CDR3 coding DNA: TGTGCCAGCAGCCCGGATGAGGCTGTCGAGACCCAGTACTTC.